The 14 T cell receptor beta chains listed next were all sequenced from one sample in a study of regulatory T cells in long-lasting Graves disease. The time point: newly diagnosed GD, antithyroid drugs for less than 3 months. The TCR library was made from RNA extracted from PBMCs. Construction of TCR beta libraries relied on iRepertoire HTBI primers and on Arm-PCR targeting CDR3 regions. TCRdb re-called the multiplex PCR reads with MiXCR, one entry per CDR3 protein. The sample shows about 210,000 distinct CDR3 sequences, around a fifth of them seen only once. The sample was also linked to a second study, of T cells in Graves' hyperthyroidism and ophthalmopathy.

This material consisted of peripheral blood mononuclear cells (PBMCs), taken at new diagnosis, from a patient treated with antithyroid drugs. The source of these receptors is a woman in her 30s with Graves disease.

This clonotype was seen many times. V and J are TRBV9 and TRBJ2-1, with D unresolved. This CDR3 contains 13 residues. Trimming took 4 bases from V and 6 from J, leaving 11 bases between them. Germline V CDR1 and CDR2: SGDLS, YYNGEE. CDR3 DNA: TGTGCCAGCAGCTTTTTGACGGGCAATGAGCAGTTCTTC. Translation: CASSFLTGNEQFF.

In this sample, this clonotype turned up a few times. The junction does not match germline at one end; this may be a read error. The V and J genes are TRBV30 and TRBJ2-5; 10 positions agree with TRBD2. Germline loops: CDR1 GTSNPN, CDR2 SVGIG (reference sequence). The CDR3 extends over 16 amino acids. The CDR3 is CAWKESSGGIMETQYF. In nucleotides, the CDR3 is TGTGCCTGGAAGGAATCTAGCGGGGGAATCATGGAGACCCAGTATTTC.

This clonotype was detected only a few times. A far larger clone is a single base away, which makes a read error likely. CDR3 amino acids: CASSQDGTPNTEAFF. The CDR3 DNA sequence: TGTGCCAGCAGTCAGGACGGAACACCGAACACTGAAGCTTTCTTT. The chain is built from TRBV7-9 and TRBJ1-1; D is uncertain. The germline gives CDR1 SEHNR, CDR2 FQNEAQ (reference sequence). The CDR3 has 15 amino acids. The V and J ends lost 6 bases and 1 base respectively, with 15 bases between them.

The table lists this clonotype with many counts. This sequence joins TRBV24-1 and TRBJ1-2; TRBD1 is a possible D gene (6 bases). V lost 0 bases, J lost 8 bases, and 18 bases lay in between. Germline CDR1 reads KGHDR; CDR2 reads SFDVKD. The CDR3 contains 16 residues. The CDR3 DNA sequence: TGTGCCACCAGTGATTTGCAGCAGGGGACGATGGAAGGCTACACCTTC. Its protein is CATSDLQQGTMEGYTF.

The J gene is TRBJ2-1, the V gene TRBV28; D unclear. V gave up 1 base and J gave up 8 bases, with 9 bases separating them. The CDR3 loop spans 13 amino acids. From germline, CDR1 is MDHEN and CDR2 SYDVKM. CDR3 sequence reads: CASSLFDDDEQFF. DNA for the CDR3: TGTGCCAGCAGTTTATTCGACGACGATGAGCAGTTCTTC.

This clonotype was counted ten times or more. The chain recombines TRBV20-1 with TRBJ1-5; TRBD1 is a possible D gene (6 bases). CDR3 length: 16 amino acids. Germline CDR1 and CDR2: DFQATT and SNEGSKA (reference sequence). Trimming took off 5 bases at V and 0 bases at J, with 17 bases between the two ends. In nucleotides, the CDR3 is TGCAGTGCTCCCGCCGGGGGCGGCGATAGCAATCAGCCCCAGCATTTT. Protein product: CSAPAGGGDSNQPQHF.

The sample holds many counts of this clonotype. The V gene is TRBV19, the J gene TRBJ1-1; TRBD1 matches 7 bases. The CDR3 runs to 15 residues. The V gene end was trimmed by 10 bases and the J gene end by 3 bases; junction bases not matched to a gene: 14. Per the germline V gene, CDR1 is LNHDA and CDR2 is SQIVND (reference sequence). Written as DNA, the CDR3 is TGTGCCACCTCGAAGGAACAGGGGATCCACACTGAAGCTTTCTTT. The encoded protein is CATSKEQGIHTEAFF.

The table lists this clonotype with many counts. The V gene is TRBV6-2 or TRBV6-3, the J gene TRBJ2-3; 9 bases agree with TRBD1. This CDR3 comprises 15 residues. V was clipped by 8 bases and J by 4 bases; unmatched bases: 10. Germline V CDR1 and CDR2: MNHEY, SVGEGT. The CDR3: CASERQGGTPDTQYF. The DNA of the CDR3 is TGTGCCAGCGAACGACAGGGGGGAACCCCAGATACGCAGTATTTT.

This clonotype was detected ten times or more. The chain's CDR3 is CASSEREANTGELFF. The DNA of the CDR3 is TGTGCCAGTAGCGAGCGGGAAGCGAACACCGGGGAGCTGTTTTTT. The rearrangement joins TRBV19 to TRBJ2-2, with 7 bases that match TRBD2. J was trimmed by 0 bases and V by 6 bases; bases with no gene match: 4. CDR3 length equals 15 residues. Looked up from germline, CDR1 is LNHDA and CDR2 is SQIVND (reference sequence).

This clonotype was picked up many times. The DNA for the CDR3 is TGTGCCAGCAGTCCGCCCCTGCCCCCAGTACCTAATGAAAAACTGTTTTTT. It specifies CASSPPLPPVPNEKLFF. This rearrangement joins TRBV27 to TRBJ1-4; no clear D. Trimming removed 5 bases from V and 3 bases from J, with 19 bases in between. Germline V lookup: CDR1 MNHEY, CDR2 SMNVEV (reference sequence). This CDR3 region has 17 residues.

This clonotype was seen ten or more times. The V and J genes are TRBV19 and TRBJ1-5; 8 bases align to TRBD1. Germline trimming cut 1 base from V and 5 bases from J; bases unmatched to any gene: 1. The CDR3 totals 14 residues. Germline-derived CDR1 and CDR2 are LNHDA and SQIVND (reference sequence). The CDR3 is CASSIARGHQPQHF. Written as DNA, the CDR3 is TGTGCCAGTAGTATAGCCAGGGGGCATCAGCCCCAGCATTTT.

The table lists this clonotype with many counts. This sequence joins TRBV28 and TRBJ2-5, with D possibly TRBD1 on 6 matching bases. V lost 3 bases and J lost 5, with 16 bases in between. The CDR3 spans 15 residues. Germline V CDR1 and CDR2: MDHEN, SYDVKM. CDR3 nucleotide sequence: TGTGCCAGCAGTTTCATTAGGGGGTTCCGGGAGACCCAGTACTTC. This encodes CASSFIRGFRETQYF.

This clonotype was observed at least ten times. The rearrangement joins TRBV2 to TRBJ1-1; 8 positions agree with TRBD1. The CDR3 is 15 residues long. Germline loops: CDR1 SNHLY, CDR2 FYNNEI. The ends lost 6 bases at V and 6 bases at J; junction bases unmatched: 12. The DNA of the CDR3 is TGTGCCAGCAGACAGACCGGGACAGGTTCCCCTGAAGCTTTCTTT. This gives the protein CASRQTGTGSPEAFF. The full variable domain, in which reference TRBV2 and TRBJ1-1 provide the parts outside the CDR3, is EPEVTQTPSHQVTQMGQEVILRCVPISNHLYFYWYRQILGQKVEFLVSFYNNEISEKSEIFDDQFSVERPDGSNFTLKIRSTKLEDSAMYFCASRQTGTGSPEAFFGQGTRLTVV.

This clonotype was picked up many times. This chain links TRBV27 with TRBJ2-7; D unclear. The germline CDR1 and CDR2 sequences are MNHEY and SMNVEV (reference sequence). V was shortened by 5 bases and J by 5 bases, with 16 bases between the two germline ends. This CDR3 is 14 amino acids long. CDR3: CASSPDEVRNEQYF. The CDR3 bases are TGTGCCAGCAGTCCCGACGAGGTCCGGAACGAGCAGTACTTC.